One TCR beta chain is described in this entry. Its antigen remains unidentified. Relapses following autologous stem cell transplantation were seen in all patients, with brentuximab vedotin exposure varying. Reported best responses ranged across complete response, partial response or progressive disease. Clones were read by immunoSEQ multiplex PCR, and TCRdb kept only the in-frame ones, dropping some. This table holds 55,000 to 80,000 clones, around 93% found once. The CDR3 is 15 residues long. Germline V gives CDR1 MNHEY, CDR2 SMNVEV (reference sequence). J lost 5 bases, V lost 5 bases, and 9 bases had no gene match. This specimen comes from a study of PD-1 blockade in classical Hodgkin lymphoma. Findings and caveats of the study: Baseline diversity was lower in partial responders and progressors than complete responders. In newly diagnosed patients, baseline TCR diversity was reportedly below that of healthy donors.

The input for sequencing was peripheral blood mononuclear cells (PBMCs), taken at baseline. The chain has TRBV27 and TRBJ1-2, with 9 bases aligning to TRBD1. The source of this sequence is a human donor with classical Hodgkin lymphoma. In DNA form, the CDR3 reads TGTGCCAGCAGTACCTCGACGGGACAGGGTTATGGCTACACCTTC. It codes for CASSTSTGQGYGYTF.